This is a list of T cell receptor beta chains from one sample in a study of T cell responses to AZD1222 COVID-19 vaccine. Assay used: immunoSEQ multiplex PCR; TCRdb lists only in-frame clones, some missing. The sample carries around 100,000 clones, roughly 80% recorded once. Sequencing was performed on peripheral blood, taken on day 0 of AZD1222 vaccination. The receptors originated from an adult in good health. Each CDR3 is given with its conserved first and last residue. The order of the fields is V gene, D gene, clone size, J gene, CDR3 protein, CDR3 DNA. A D gene is named only where the DNA matches it firmly. Expanded clones get a size class; other rows say once, few or many, or leave the size out.

v_gene: TRBV19
d_gene: .
abundance: .
j_gene: TRBJ2-7
CDR3aa: CASSTRTPILEQYF
CDR3nt: TGTGCCAGTAGTACCAGGACTCCGATATTGGAGCAGTACTTC

v_gene: TRBV30
d_gene: .
abundance: .
j_gene: TRBJ1-5
CDR3aa: CAGTGSVQPQHF
CDR3nt: TGTGCCGGTACAGGGAGTGTTCAGCCCCAGCATTTT

v_gene: TRBV19
d_gene: TRBD2
abundance: .
j_gene: TRBJ2-3
CDR3aa: CASSILAGVLDTQYF
CDR3nt: TGTGCCAGTAGTATTTTAGCGGGAGTGCTTGATACGCAGTATTTT

v_gene: TRBV19
d_gene: .
abundance: .
j_gene: TRBJ2-5
CDR3aa: CASSPNRGGKETQYF
CDR3nt: TGTGCCAGTAGTCCAAACAGGGGGGGAAAGGAGACCCAGTACTTC

v_gene: TRBV11-2
d_gene: .
abundance: .
j_gene: TRBJ1-2
CDR3aa: CASSLPQTGFYGYTF
CDR3nt: TGTGCCAGCAGCTTACCTCAGACAGGATTCTATGGCTACACCTTC

v_gene: TRBV19
d_gene: .
abundance: .
j_gene: TRBJ1-5
CDR3aa: CASSSVGRWGGNQPQHF
CDR3nt: TGTGCCAGTAGTTCGGTAGGGCGGTGGGGGGGCAATCAGCCCCAGCATTTT

v_gene: TRBV28
d_gene: .
abundance: .
j_gene: TRBJ1-2
CDR3aa: CASSSPDTYGYTF
CDR3nt: TGTGCCAGCAGTTCTCCAGACACCTATGGCTACACCTTC

v_gene: TRBV10-3
d_gene: .
abundance: .
j_gene: TRBJ1-1
CDR3aa: CAMAPGRRNTEAFF
CDR3nt: TGTGCCATGGCCCCGGGACGGAGGAACACTGAAGCTTTCTTT

v_gene: TRBV7-9
d_gene: .
abundance: few
j_gene: TRBJ2-7
CDR3aa: CASSLVALGPGNEQYF
CDR3nt: TGTGCCAGCAGCTTAGTTGCACTGGGCCCTGGAAACGAGCAGTACTTC

v_gene: TRBV29-1
d_gene: .
abundance: .
j_gene: TRBJ1-1
CDR3aa: CSVRVAGTMNTEAFF
CDR3nt: TGCAGCGTTAGGGTGGCAGGCACCATGAACACTGAAGCTTTCTTT

v_gene: TRBV13
d_gene: TRBD1
abundance: .
j_gene: TRBJ2-1
CDR3aa: CASSLGQGISLSYNEQFF
CDR3nt: TGTGCCAGCAGCCTCGGACAGGGGATTAGTCTCTCCTACAATGAGCAGTTCTTC

v_gene: TRBV5-1
d_gene: TRBD1
abundance: once
j_gene: TRBJ2-6
CDR3aa: CASSKGQSNSGANVLTF
CDR3nt: TGCGCCAGCAGCAAGGGACAGTCGAACTCTGGGGCCAACGTCCTGACTTTC

v_gene: TRBV7-8
d_gene: .
abundance: .
j_gene: TRBJ1-3
CDR3aa: CASSLGQRGSGNTIYF
CDR3nt: TGTGCCAGCAGCTTAGGCCAAAGAGGCTCTGGAAACACCATATATTTT

v_gene: TRBV6-5
d_gene: .
abundance: .
j_gene: TRBJ1-1
CDR3aa: CASSFDLFGTEAFF
CDR3nt: TGTGCCAGCAGTTTCGACCTGTTCGGGACTGAAGCTTTCTTT

v_gene: TRBV2
d_gene: TRBD1
abundance: few
j_gene: TRBJ2-7
CDR3aa: CATDRGTYEQYF
CDR3nt: TGTGCCACAGACAGGGGCACCTACGAGCAGTACTTC

v_gene: TRBV7-8
d_gene: .
abundance: .
j_gene: TRBJ1-2
CDR3aa: CASSRARDRGYTF
CDR3nt: TGTGCCAGCAGCCGGGCCAGGGACCGCGGCTACACCTTC

v_gene: TRBV29-1
d_gene: .
abundance: .
j_gene: TRBJ1-5
CDR3aa: CSVAAGNQPQHF
CDR3nt: TGCAGCGTCGCGGCGGGCAATCAGCCCCAGCATTTT

v_gene: TRBV14
d_gene: .
abundance: .
j_gene: TRBJ2-7
CDR3aa: CASKDFSSYEQYF
CDR3nt: TGTGCCAGCAAGGACTTTAGCTCCTACGAGCAGTACTTC

v_gene: TRBV19
d_gene: .
abundance: once
j_gene: TRBJ1-1
CDR3aa: CASSMSQGLEAFF
CDR3nt: TGTGCCAGTAGTATGAGCCAGGGACTTGAAGCTTTCTTT

v_gene: TRBV6-5
d_gene: .
abundance: .
j_gene: TRBJ1-1
CDR3aa: CASSTPGHRNTEAFF
CDR3nt: TGTGCCAGCAGTACACCGGGACATCGGAACACTGAAGCTTTCTTT

v_gene: TRBV6-5
d_gene: .
abundance: .
j_gene: TRBJ1-1
CDR3aa: CASSYQASSSVTEAFF
CDR3nt: TGTGCCAGCAGTTACCAAGCGAGTTCTAGTGTCACTGAAGCTTTCTTT

v_gene: TRBV6-2/TRBV6-3
d_gene: .
abundance: .
j_gene: TRBJ1-1
CDR3aa: CASSAQNTEAFF
CDR3nt: TGTGCCAGCAGTGCACAGAACACTGAAGCTTTCTTT

v_gene: TRBV6-1
d_gene: .
abundance: few
j_gene: TRBJ2-3
CDR3aa: CASSEQAEDTQYF
CDR3nt: TGTGCCAGCAGTGAACAGGCTGAGGATACGCAGTATTTT

v_gene: TRBV29-1
d_gene: .
abundance: .
j_gene: TRBJ1-3
CDR3aa: CSVEEGSGNTIYF
CDR3nt: TGCAGCGTTGAAGAAGGCTCTGGAAACACCATATATTTT

v_gene: TRBV11-2
d_gene: TRBD1
abundance: .
j_gene: TRBJ2-7
CDR3aa: CASSLGQYEQYF
CDR3nt: TGTGCCAGCAGCTTGGGACAGTACGAGCAGTACTTC

v_gene: TRBV7-8
d_gene: .
abundance: .
j_gene: TRBJ2-7
CDR3aa: CASSLGGDGPRQYF
CDR3nt: TGTGCCAGCAGCTTAGGAGGGGACGGACCACGGCAGTACTTC

v_gene: TRBV5-1
d_gene: .
abundance: .
j_gene: TRBJ1-5
CDR3aa: CASSLGGDSNQPQHF
CDR3nt: TGCGCCAGCAGCTTGGGAGGGGATAGCAATCAGCCCCAGCATTTT

v_gene: TRBV11-2
d_gene: TRBD2
abundance: once
j_gene: TRBJ2-4
CDR3aa: CASSPPLAGLAKNIQYF
CDR3nt: TGTGCCAGCAGCCCCCCCCTAGCGGGGTTAGCCAAAAACATTCAGTACTTC

v_gene: TRBV7-8
d_gene: TRBD2
abundance: .
j_gene: TRBJ2-1
CDR3aa: CASSLVAGRQSYNEQFF
CDR3nt: TGTGCCAGCAGCCTCGTAGCGGGCAGGCAATCCTACAATGAGCAGTTCTTC

v_gene: TRBV5-4
d_gene: .
abundance: .
j_gene: TRBJ1-5
CDR3aa: CASSSDPSGGQPQHF
CDR3nt: TGTGCCAGCAGCTCGGACCCGTCGGGGGGTCAGCCCCAGCATTTT

v_gene: TRBV2
d_gene: .
abundance: .
j_gene: TRBJ1-2
CDR3aa: CASSVEGGFVAITF
CDR3nt: TGTGCCAGCAGTGTAGAGGGGGGGTTCGTGGCTATTACCTTC

v_gene: TRBV18
d_gene: .
abundance: .
j_gene: TRBJ1-5
CDR3aa: CASSPYSLNQPQHF
CDR3nt: TGTGCCAGCTCACCATACAGTCTCAATCAGCCCCAGCATTTT

v_gene: TRBV19
d_gene: .
abundance: .
j_gene: TRBJ1-2
CDR3aa: CASSIRLAGNYGYTF
CDR3nt: TGTGCCAGTAGTATACGCCTGGCGGGAAACTATGGCTACACCTTC

v_gene: TRBV6-5
d_gene: .
abundance: .
j_gene: TRBJ1-1
CDR3aa: CASSYVRYSEAFF
CDR3nt: TGTGCCAGCAGTTACGTGAGGTACAGTGAAGCTTTCTTT

v_gene: TRBV9
d_gene: TRBD2
abundance: .
j_gene: TRBJ2-2
CDR3aa: CASSVGGAGGVTGELFF
CDR3nt: TGTGCCAGCAGCGTAGGAGGAGCGGGGGGCGTCACCGGGGAGCTGTTTTTT

v_gene: TRBV5-1
d_gene: TRBD2
abundance: .
j_gene: TRBJ2-7
CDR3aa: CASGTTSSSYEQYF
CDR3nt: TGCGCCAGCGGGACGACTAGCTCCTCCTACGAGCAGTACTTC

v_gene: TRBV6-5
d_gene: .
abundance: .
j_gene: TRBJ2-3
CDR3aa: CASRNGFAEDTQYF
CDR3nt: TGTGCCAGCAGGAACGGATTTGCTGAAGATACGCAGTATTTT

v_gene: TRBV7-2
d_gene: .
abundance: .
j_gene: TRBJ1-5
CDR3aa: CASSLLINQPQHF
CDR3nt: TGTGCCAGCAGCTTACTCATCAATCAGCCCCAGCATTTT

v_gene: TRBV28
d_gene: TRBD1
abundance: few
j_gene: TRBJ1-2
CDR3aa: CASSLWTGISNYGYTF
CDR3nt: TGTGCCAGCAGTTTATGGACAGGGATTTCGAACTATGGCTACACCTTC

v_gene: TRBV28
d_gene: TRBD1
abundance: .
j_gene: TRBJ1-4
CDR3aa: CASSPSTGWGEKLFF
CDR3nt: TGTGCCAGCAGTCCCTCGACAGGGTGGGGTGAAAAACTGTTTTTT

v_gene: TRBV30
d_gene: .
abundance: .
j_gene: TRBJ1-3
CDR3aa: CAWGRLSSGNTIYF
CDR3nt: TGTGCCTGGGGCCGACTAAGCTCTGGAAACACCATATATTTT

v_gene: TRBV18
d_gene: .
abundance: .
j_gene: TRBJ1-1
CDR3aa: CASSTNAAGMNTEAFF
CDR3nt: TGTGCCAGCTCAACAAATGCGGCAGGGATGAACACTGAAGCTTTCTTT

v_gene: TRBV11-2
d_gene: .
abundance: few
j_gene: TRBJ1-5
CDR3aa: CASSPGAGQPQHF
CDR3nt: TGTGCCAGCAGCCCCGGGGCCGGGCAGCCCCAGCATTTT

v_gene: TRBV11-2
d_gene: TRBD1
abundance: .
j_gene: TRBJ2-7
CDR3aa: CASSPTPGQGVEQYF
CDR3nt: TGTGCCAGCAGCCCGACCCCGGGACAGGGGGTCGAGCAGTACTTC

v_gene: TRBV6-5
d_gene: TRBD1
abundance: .
j_gene: TRBJ2-7
CDR3aa: CASTGTGSSYEQYF
CDR3nt: TGTGCCAGCACTGGGACAGGGAGCTCCTACGAGCAGTACTTC

v_gene: TRBV7-3
d_gene: .
abundance: .
j_gene: TRBJ2-3
CDR3aa: CASSLVGGTDTQYF
CDR3nt: TGTGCCAGCAGCTTAGTTGGCGGCACAGATACGCAGTATTTT

v_gene: TRBV6-5
d_gene: .
abundance: few
j_gene: TRBJ2-7
CDR3aa: CASGIWGGLLYEQYF
CDR3nt: TGTGCCAGCGGAATATGGGGTGGGCTACTATACGAGCAGTACTTC

v_gene: TRBV6-5
d_gene: .
abundance: .
j_gene: TRBJ1-4
CDR3aa: CASSLQTQGEKLFF
CDR3nt: TGTGCCAGCAGCCTACAGACTCAAGGGGAAAAACTGTTTTTT

v_gene: TRBV2
d_gene: .
abundance: once
j_gene: TRBJ2-5
CDR3aa: CASSEGGAVYQETQYF
CDR3nt: TGTGCCAGCAGTGAGGGGGGGGCAGTGTACCAAGAGACCCAGTACTTC

v_gene: TRBV7-2
d_gene: .
abundance: .
j_gene: TRBJ1-4
CDR3aa: CASSLQQAHNEKLFF
CDR3nt: TGTGCCAGCAGCCTACAACAGGCTCATAATGAAAAACTGTTTTTT